The rows below give T cell receptor beta chains drawn from one sample of a study of blood T cell repertoires in COVID-19. Produced via immunoSEQ multiplex PCR; TCRdb's table is partial and in-frame only. The data show about 220,000 clones, more than 75% seen once. Material for sequencing was peripheral blood. These receptor sequences come from a human donor in a cohort sampled during active COVID-19. CDR3s include the opening cysteine and the closing phenylalanine or tryptophan. Fields, in order: clone size, D gene, V gene, J gene, CDR3 DNA, CDR3 protein. The D gene is left open where the match is weak. Clone size is shown for a subset of rows, as once, few, many or a class of expanded clone.

.	.	TRBV27	TRBJ1-1	TGTGCCAGCAGTTTATCCGGGTTCACTGAAGCTTTCTTT	CASSLSGFTEAFF
.	TRBD2	TRBV6-2/TRBV6-3	TRBJ2-1	TGTGCCAGCAGTTTTCGGGAGGGTCCCTACAATGAGCAGTTCTTC	CASSFREGPYNEQFF
.	.	TRBV7-2	TRBJ1-5	TGTGCCACTTCCTCAGGGGGCAATCAGCCCCAGCATTTT	CATSSGGNQPQHF
.	TRBD1	TRBV3-1/TRBV3-2	TRBJ2-3	TGTGCCAGCAGCGCCGACAGGGCGAGCACAGATACGCAGTATTTT	CASSADRASTDTQYF
few	.	TRBV6-5	TRBJ1-1	TGTGCCAGCGTAGACACTCAAGCTTTCTTT	CASVDTQAFF
.	.	TRBV5-1	TRBJ1-1	TGCGCCAGCAGCTTGGACATGAACACTGAAGCTTTCTTT	CASSLDMNTEAFF
.	.	TRBV7-3	TRBJ2-5	TGTGCCAGCAGCCGATCGGCGGGGGCGATCGAGACCCAGTACTTC	CASSRSAGAIETQYF
.	.	TRBV18	TRBJ1-1	TGTGCCAGCTCAGCGGACAGGAACACTGAAGCTTTCTTT	CASSADRNTEAFF
.	.	TRBV2	TRBJ1-1	TGTGCCAGCAGTACCTCCATGTACGGGGACACTGAAGCTTTCTTT	CASSTSMYGDTEAFF
few	.	TRBV19	TRBJ2-1	TGTGCCAGTAGTGCCCTGACAGGCTCCCTCCGATTCCCCCACAATGAGCAGTTCTTC	CASSALTGSLRFPHNEQFF
.	.	TRBV2	TRBJ1-4	TGTGCCAGCAGTGGGTCACAGTCTGAAAAACTGTTTTTT	CASSGSQSEKLFF
.	TRBD1	TRBV6-6	TRBJ2-7	TGTGCCAGCATTATTGGGACAGGCTACTACGAGCAGTACTTC	CASIIGTGYYEQYF
.	.	TRBV10-3	TRBJ2-7	TGTGCCACCCTACCTCTGAGCTCCTACGAGCAGTACTTC	CATLPLSSYEQYF
.	.	TRBV14	TRBJ1-6	TGTGCCAGCAGCGGGCAGGGTAATTCACCCCTCCACTTT	CASSGQGNSPLHF
many	TRBD1	TRBV2	TRBJ1-4	TGTGCCAGCGGGTCGACAGGGATCACTGAAAAACTGTTTTTT	CASGSTGITEKLFF
.	.	TRBV19	TRBJ1-1	TGTGCCAGTACAACGCTAGAGAACACTGAAGCTTTCTTT	CASTTLENTEAFF
once	.	TRBV7-2	TRBJ2-1	TGTGCCAGCAGCTCCACCCCACAGGTAACGCAGTTCTTC	CASSSTPQVTQFF
.	.	TRBV6-5	TRBJ2-3	TGTGCCAGCAGCCAGGGAACTAGCACAGATACGCAGTATTTT	CASSQGTSTDTQYF
.	TRBD1	TRBV6-5	TRBJ1-1	TGTGCCAGCAGTTACAGAACAGGGGGCATCACTGAAGCTTTCTTT	CASSYRTGGITEAFF
.	TRBD1	TRBV7-8	TRBJ1-1	TGTGCCACCCGACTGGGACAGGTAGTCACTGAAGCTTTCTTT	CATRLGQVVTEAFF
.	TRBD2	TRBV14	TRBJ2-2	TGTGCCAGCAGCCAAGATAGGCGGGGGTACACCGGGGAGCTGTTTTTT	CASSQDRRGYTGELFF
many	TRBD2	TRBV19	TRBJ2-2	TGTGCCAGTAGTATTGGGCTAGCGGGGGGGCCTAACCCCGGGGAGCTGTTTTTT	CASSIGLAGGPNPGELFF
.	.	TRBV6-5	TRBJ2-7	TGTGCCAGCAGTTACGGCATTCCCTCCTACGAGCAGTACTTC	CASSYGIPSYEQYF
.	.	TRBV7-2	TRBJ1-5	TGTGCCAGCAGCTTAGGGGCAGGAAGCAATCAGCCCCAGCATTTT	CASSLGAGSNQPQHF
few	.	TRBV30	TRBJ1-1	TGTGCCTGGAGCGGGCGGGCGAGCGGGAACACTGAAGCTTTCTTT	CAWSGRASGNTEAFF
.	TRBD1	TRBV3-1/TRBV3-2	TRBJ2-2	TGTGCCAGCAGCCCGAAATGGGGGACAGGGAACACCGGGGAGCTGTTTTTT	CASSPKWGTGNTGELFF
.	TRBD1	TRBV7-8	TRBJ2-5	TGTGCCAGCAGCTTATCACAGGGGGAGACCCAGTACTTC	CASSLSQGETQYF
.	.	TRBV6-5	TRBJ2-7	TGTGCCAGCACCCTGGGACTCTTAAAGGGCGAGCAGTACTTC	CASTLGLLKGEQYF
.	TRBD1	TRBV5-1	TRBJ2-1	TGCGCCAGCAGCCCTCCCCGGACAGGCTCCTACAATGAGCAGTTCTTC	CASSPPRTGSYNEQFF
.	.	TRBV11-2	TRBJ2-7	TGTGCCAGCAGCTTAACCATATCAGGAAGCTACGAGCAGTACTTC	CASSLTISGSYEQYF
.	.	TRBV6-2/TRBV6-3	TRBJ1-1	TGTGCCAGCAGTGACACCCTTGGGCGTGAAGCTTTCTTT	CASSDTLGREAFF
.	.	TRBV6-2/TRBV6-3	TRBJ1-2	TGTGCCAGCAGTTACGTGGAGGGTGTAGACGGCTACACCTTC	CASSYVEGVDGYTF